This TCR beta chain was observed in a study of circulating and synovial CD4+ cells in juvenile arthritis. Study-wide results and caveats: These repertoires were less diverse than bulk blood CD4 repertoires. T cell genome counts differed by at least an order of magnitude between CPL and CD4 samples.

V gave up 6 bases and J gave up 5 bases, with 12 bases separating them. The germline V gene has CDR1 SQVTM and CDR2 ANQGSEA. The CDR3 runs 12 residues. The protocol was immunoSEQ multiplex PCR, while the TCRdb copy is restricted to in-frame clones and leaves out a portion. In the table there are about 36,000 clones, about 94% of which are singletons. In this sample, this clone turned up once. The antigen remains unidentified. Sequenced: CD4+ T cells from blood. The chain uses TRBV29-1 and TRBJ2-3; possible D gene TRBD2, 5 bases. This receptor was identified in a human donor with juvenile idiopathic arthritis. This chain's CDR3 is CSVHPRGDTQYF. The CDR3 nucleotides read TGCAGCGTCCACCCCCGGGGAGATACGCAGTATTTT.